This TCR beta chain derives from a study of T-cell reconstitution after alpha-beta-depleted transplantation in children. V gave up 3 bases and J gave up 10 bases, with 13 bases separating them. The CDR3 is 14 residues long. As it was prepared, the TCRbeta library received unique molecular identifiers. TCRdb called the PCR reads again in MiXCR, with one record for every CDR3 protein. The sample lists 200,000 to 300,000 distinct CDR3 sequences, 12% occurring once. This clonotype was observed at least ten times. The chain couples TRBV12-3 or TRBV12-4 to TRBJ1-6; D might be TRBD1 (5 bases). The sequence came from a human donor who donated a stem cell graft to a child with acute lymphoblastic leukemia. The sample in question was PBMCs from the stem cell graft donor, obtained from the stem cell graft. CDR3 protein: CASSFPGLASPLHF. CDR3 DNA sequence: TGTGCCAGCAGTTTCCCGGGGCTGGCGTCACCCCTCCACTTT.